The 16 T cell receptor beta chains presented below share a single source sample, sequenced in a study of T cells expressing NK-cell markers (dated by TCRdb to between 2020 and 2021). Libraries were built with 5' RACE. Instrument on record: Illumina HiSeq 2000. TCRdb reanalyzed the reads, keeping one entry per CDR3 protein sequence and omitting DNA. The table of this sample itemizes 400,000 or so distinct CDR3 sequences. The ten largest clonotypes hold around 10% of the sample. The specimen was blood T cells: a sorted CD56 or NKG2C T cell subset, CD4+ or CD8+ T cells, or bulk PBMC T cells (not recorded which). These receptors came from a woman aged 45-65 years in good health. Donor details come from another sample of the same person, matched by shared clones.

V gene TRBV19 combines with J gene TRBJ2-4; TCRdb returns TRBD2, unconfirmable since there is no DNA. This CDR3 contains 15 residues. CDR1 is LNHDA and CDR2 is SQIVND in the germline V gene (reference sequence). The CDR3 sequence: CASSKLAGAKNIQYF.

The rearrangement uses TRBV27 and TRBJ2-7; TCRdb calls TRBD1, which cannot be checked without DNA. The CDR3 contains 15 residues. The germline CDR1 and CDR2 sequences are MNHEY and SMNVEV (reference sequence). This CDR3 is CASSPSGVPPYEQYF.

The V call is TRBV29-1, the J call TRBJ2-1; TCRdb gives TRBD1 as the D gene, but with no DNA this cannot be confirmed. Germline V lookup: CDR1 SQVTM, CDR2 ANQGSEA. This CDR3 has 14 residues. CDR3 protein: CSVAGTGDGNEQFF.

This chain's CDR3 is CASGLPPSSRGYTF. The V and J genes are TRBV12-5 and TRBJ1-2. Germline lookup yields CDR1 LGHNT and CDR2 FRNRAP. CDR3 length: 14 residues.

V is TRBV7-9 and J is TRBJ2-5; TCRdb gives TRBD1 as the D gene, but with no DNA this cannot be confirmed. This CDR3 has 15 residues. CDR1 is SEHNR and CDR2 is FQNEAQ in the germline V gene (reference sequence). Here the CDR3 reads CASSSRTGGAETQYF.

The chain has TRBV20-1 and TRBJ1-5. The germline V gene has CDR1 DFQATT and CDR2 SNEGSKA (reference sequence). This CDR3 region has 14 residues. This CDR3 reads CSARDSAGYQPQHF.

This rearrangement joins TRBV4-1 to TRBJ2-1. The CDR3 extends over 19 amino acids. Looked up from germline, CDR1 is MGHRA and CDR2 is YSYEKL. The CDR3 here is CASSLTRTVPAIPHNEQFF.

The chain joins TRBV10-3 to TRBJ2-1; the D call of TRBD1 rests on TCRdb alone, since no DNA is present to check it. CDR1 ENHRY and CDR2 SYGVKD come from the germline V gene. The CDR3 has 17 amino acids. This CDR3 reads CAISGGGAGPGRDEQFF.

The gene calls are TRBV29-1 and TRBJ2-1; as DNA is missing, the TRBD2 call by TCRdb cannot be tested. This CDR3 is built from 16 residues. CDR1 SQVTM and CDR2 ANQGSEA come from the germline V gene. The CDR3 sequence is CSIPTGIAGYNNEQFF.

The chain couples TRBV7-9 to TRBJ2-1; TCRdb picks TRBD2, but there is no DNA to check that call. The CDR3 contains 14 residues. Germline loops: CDR1 SEHNR, CDR2 FQNEAQ (reference sequence). CDR3 residues: CASSPQGLAHEQFF.

The V and J genes are TRBV2 and TRBJ2-3; TCRdb's D call of TRBD2 is untestable without DNA. The germline CDR1 and CDR2 sequences are SNHLY and FYNNEI. This CDR3 spans 16 amino acids. The CDR3 protein is CASSGGSSGSFFTQYF.

This chain joins TRBV12-3 or TRBV12-4 and TRBJ1-1; TCRdb's D gene call, TRBD1, goes unchecked for lack of DNA. The CDR3 loop spans 15 amino acids. The CDR3 is CASSSGHSLNTEAFF.

The chain is built from TRBV7-9 and TRBJ2-1. In germline, CDR1 is SEHNR, CDR2 FQNEAQ (reference sequence). CDR3 size: 14 residues. The CDR3 loop is CASSLGGTWVEQFF.

The rearrangement links TRBV12-3 or TRBV12-4 to TRBJ1-6; TCRdb selects TRBD1, and the lack of DNA leaves this call unchecked. This CDR3 is built from 13 residues. The chain's CDR3 is CASSNRGGSPLHF.

The V gene is TRBV6-5, the J gene TRBJ2-5; the TRBD1 assignment by TCRdb is unverifiable without DNA. The CDR3 has 16 amino acids. From germline, CDR1 is MNHEY and CDR2 SVGAGI. Here the CDR3 reads CASSYIGRGIEETQYF.

J is TRBJ2-3 and V is TRBV7-2; TCRdb lists TRBD1, though no DNA is available to test this call. Germline-derived CDR1 and CDR2 are SGHTA and FQGNSA. The CDR3 runs 13 residues. The CDR3 loop reads CASSLGGQVYQYF.